This T cell receptor (beta chain) was observed in a study of T cell responses to AZD1222 COVID-19 vaccine. Germline-derived CDR1 and CDR2 are SEHNR and FQNEAQ (reference sequence). The CDR3 is 14 residues long. With 3 bases removed from V and 4 bases from J, the gap between germline ends came to 10 bases. The assay was immunoSEQ multiplex PCR, and TCRdb's table has in-frame clones only and misses some. Here the sample spans about 140,000 clones, 92% being singletons. The clonotype was recovered from an adult in good health. The sample consisted of peripheral blood, taken on day 0 of AZD1222 vaccination. The chain carries TRBV7-9 and TRBJ1-3; D gene unclear. The DNA for the CDR3 is TGTGCCAGCAGCTTTGTCGGGAGCGGAAACACCATATATTTT. Translated: CASSFVGSGNTIYF.